Listed here are 29 T cell receptor beta chains from one sample, sequenced in a study of blood T cell repertoires in COVID-19. The method was immunoSEQ multiplex PCR; TCRdb's version includes in-frame clones alone and lacks a portion of them. The sample lists over 200,000 clones, roughly 90% seen once, with 2.5% to 3.5% in the top ten. The sequenced material came from peripheral blood. These receptors came from a woman in her sixties or seventies with acute or convalescent COVID-19.

J is TRBJ1-5 and V is TRBV29-1; 10 nucleotides match TRBD1. The CDR3 spans 13 residues. Germline V gene sequence: CDR1 SQVTM, CDR2 ANQGSEA. The trim removed 5 bases at V and 7 bases at J, leaving 5 bases unmatched. The CDR3 coding sequence is TGCAGCGTTCGGACAGGGGGAGGACAGCCCCAGCATTTT. Translating it yields CSVRTGGGQPQHF. Using reference TRBV29-1 and TRBJ1-5 for the parts outside the CDR3, the full variable domain is SAVISQKPSRDICQRGTSLTIQCQVDSQVTMMFWYRQQPGQSLTLIATANQGSEATYESGFVIDKFPISRPNLTFSTLTVSNMSPEDSSIYLCSVRTGGGQPQHFGDGTRLSIL.

This chain connects TRBV6-6 to TRBJ1-2; D is perhaps TRBD1 (6 bases). The germline V and J ends were trimmed by 5 bases and 7 bases, with 14 bases remaining between them. The CDR3 has 13 residues. Germline loops: CDR1 MNHNY, CDR2 SVGAGI (reference sequence). Here the CDR3 DNA reads TGTGCCAGCAGTCAATTTATGACAGGTGGCTACACCTTC. Amino acid sequence: CASSQFMTGGYTF.

The chain joins TRBV4-2 to TRBJ2-1; perhaps TRBD2 as D (6 bases). Germline values: CDR1 LGHNA, CDR2 YNFKEQ. V was pared by 4 bases and J by 9 bases, with 16 bases between. The CDR3 runs to 14 residues. CDR3 residues: CASSLSRLDGEQFF. In nucleotides, the CDR3 is TGTGCCAGCAGCCTAAGTCGACTAGATGGTGAGCAGTTCTTC.

The chain recombines TRBV5-1 with TRBJ2-7; 12 bases match TRBD2. Germline assignment: CDR1 SGHRS and CDR2 YFSETQ. This CDR3 is 14 amino acids long. J lost 3 bases, V lost 4 bases, and 2 bases had no gene match. Written as DNA, the CDR3 is TGCGCCAGCAGCGAACTAGCGGGAGGCTACGAGCAGTACTTC. The encoded protein is CASSELAGGYEQYF. Full variable domain (rest looked up from reference TRBV5-1 and TRBJ2-7): KAGVTQTPRYLIKTRGQQVTLSCSPISGHRSVSWYQQTPGQGLQFLFEYFSETQRNKGNFPGRFSGRQFSNSRSEMNVSTLELGDSALYLCASSELAGGYEQYFGPGTRLTVT.

The rearrangement links TRBV5-4 to TRBJ2-5; 10 bases line up with TRBD1. There are 15 residues in the CDR3. With 0 bases clipped from V and 5 bases from J, the junction kept 4 bases outside the gene matches. CDR1 and CDR2 (germline): SGHNT, YYREEE (reference sequence). The CDR3 DNA follows: TGTGCCAGCAGCTTGGACGGGACAGGGGCCGAGACCCAGTACTTC. As protein: CASSLDGTGAETQYF.

This chain uses TRBV18 with TRBJ1-5; a weak D match, TRBD1 (6 bases). The CDR3 totals 15 residues. Trimming removed 5 bases from V and 3 bases from J, with 14 bases in between. From germline, CDR1 is KGHSH and CDR2 LQKENI. The CDR3 sequence is CASSEQGVDNQPQHF. CDR3 nucleotides: TGTGCCAGCTCAGAACAGGGTGTGGACAATCAGCCCCAGCATTTT.

The chain joins TRBV3-1 (or the pseudogene TRBV3-2) to TRBJ2-3, with D unclear. The CDR3 extends over 16 amino acids. Trimming cost V 2 bases and J 0 bases, with 12 bases left between them. Germline V CDR1 and CDR2: LGHDT, YNNKEL (reference sequence). Here the CDR3 DNA reads TGTGCCAGCAGCCAAAATCCCCAGGCTAGCACAGATACGCAGTATTTT. Protein product: CASSQNPQASTDTQYF.

V is TRBV9 and J is TRBJ1-5; possibly TRBD1 for D (5 bases). CDR3 length: 13 residues. V lost 4 bases, J lost 4 bases, and 9 bases lay in between. Germline V lookup: CDR1 SGDLS, CDR2 YYNGEE. CDR3 in DNA: TGTGCCAGCAGCCCCGGGGGAAATCAGCCCCAGCATTTT. Amino acids: CASSPGGNQPQHF.

V usage is TRBV5-6 and J usage is TRBJ2-7; the D gene is possibly TRBD2 (6 bases). CDR1 is SGHDT and CDR2 is YYEEEE in the germline V gene. The CDR3 spans 14 residues. Trimming took 6 bases from V and 3 from J, leaving 16 bases between them. DNA of the CDR3: TGTGCCAGCACCGGGAGTCGGGATGACTACGAGCAGTACTTC. This sequence encodes CASTGSRDDYEQYF.

The chain is built from TRBV4-3 and TRBJ2-2, with a weak D call TRBD1 (6 bases). Trimming took off 0 bases at V and 0 bases at J, with 14 bases between the two ends. Germline CDR1 and CDR2: LGHNA and YSLEER. The CDR3 runs to 18 residues. Here the CDR3 DNA reads TGCGCCAGCAGCCAAGACACTTTACAGGGAGCGAACACCGGGGAGCTGTTTTTT. Its translation is CASSQDTLQGANTGELFF.

The CDR3 nucleotides are TGTGCCCTGGGGGGGCTGTACAATTCACCCCTCCACTTT. The encoded protein is CALGGLYNSPLHF. The chain has TRBV30 and TRBJ1-6; TRBD1 is a possible D gene (6 bases). Trimming stripped 8 bases from V and 7 bases from J, with 15 bases between. The CDR3 is 13 residues long. Germline-derived CDR1 and CDR2 are GTSNPN and SVGIG (reference sequence).

This clone was seen ten or more times. The chain links TRBV6-5 to TRBJ1-1; 8 positions agree with TRBD1. CDR1 and CDR2 (germline): MNHEY, SVGAGI. This CDR3 comprises 13 residues. The CDR3 sequence is CASSGQENTEAFF. CDR3 bases: TGTGCTAGTTCGGGACAGGAGAACACTGAAGCTTTCTTT.

The chain employs TRBV7-2 and TRBJ1-6; D is ambiguous. Deletions cut 5 bases from V and 10 bases from J, with 9 bases between. The CDR3 length is 12 residues. Germline assignment: CDR1 SGHTA and CDR2 FQGNSA. This CDR3 is CASSHSGSPLHF. The CDR3 region has the DNA TGTGCCAGCAGCCACAGCGGATCACCCCTCCACTTT.

The V call is TRBV4-2, the J call TRBJ1-6; 9 bases map to TRBD1. This CDR3 region has 15 residues. Losses at the gene ends were 2 bases for V and 10 bases for J; bases not matched to a gene: 6. Germline assignment: CDR1 LGHNA and CDR2 YNFKEQ. The CDR3, as DNA: TGTGCCAGCAGCCAATCGGACAGGGGACGGTCACCCCTCCACTTT. Translating gives CASSQSDRGRSPLHF.

The genes are TRBV5-6 and TRBJ2-7, with D possibly TRBD1 on 6 matching bases. The CDR3 spans 13 residues. Trimming took off 1 base at V and 7 bases at J, with 12 bases between the two ends. Germline CDR1 and CDR2: SGHDT and YYEEEE. The CDR3 nucleotides read TGTGCCAGCAGCTTGAGCAGGGGTGGGGAGCAGTACTTC. Its translation: CASSLSRGGEQYF.

This sequence joins TRBV4-1 and TRBJ1-5; 7 positions agree with TRBD1. The CDR3 totals 15 residues. With 3 bases clipped from V and 2 bases from J, the junction kept 4 bases outside the gene matches. Germline loops: CDR1 MGHRA, CDR2 YSYEKL. The CDR3 here is CASSQRQGGNQPQHF. Written as DNA, the CDR3 is TGCGCCAGCAGCCAGAGACAGGGCGGCAATCAGCCCCAGCATTTT.

The V call is TRBV7-2, the J call TRBJ2-1, with TRBD2 as a possible D gene (6 bases). The CDR3 consists of 13 residues. Germline V lookup: CDR1 SGHTA, CDR2 FQGNSA. The ends were cut back, 4 bases at V and 8 bases at J, with 12 bases in the middle. The CDR3 loop is CASSSPPGDEQFF. CDR3 coding DNA: TGTGCCAGCAGCTCCCCTCCGGGAGATGAGCAGTTCTTC.

The chain is built from TRBV7-3 and TRBJ2-1, with 8 bases that match TRBD2. The junction had 12 bases not matched to a gene; V was cut back by 5 bases and J by 6 bases. This CDR3 comprises 16 residues. Germline values: CDR1 SGHTA, CDR2 FQGTGA. The CDR3 loop is CASSLRTSKGSNEQFF. The CDR3 nucleotides are TGTGCCAGCAGCCTTAGGACTAGCAAAGGGAGCAATGAGCAGTTCTTC.

This clone was seen once. This chain links TRBV5-1 with TRBJ2-3, with 11 bases that match TRBD2. The J segment lost 9 bases and the V segment lost 4 bases, leaving 13 bases of the junction unmatched. CDR3 length: 16 amino acids. CDR1 is SGHRS, CDR2 YFSETQ, per germline. This chain's CDR3 is CASSPQGLAEAMTQYF. CDR3 nucleotides: TGCGCCAGCAGCCCCCAGGGACTAGCGGAAGCAATGACGCAGTATTTT.

This chain uses TRBV30 with TRBJ1-2; TRBD1 aligns across 9 bases. Trimming took 3 bases from V and 0 from J; bases not matched to a gene: 2. CDR1 GTSNPN and CDR2 SVGIG come from the germline V gene (reference sequence). The CDR3 is made up of 14 amino acids. CDR3 sequence reads: CAWRRDRANYGYTF. The CDR3 DNA follows: TGTGCCTGGAGGCGGGACAGGGCTAACTATGGCTACACCTTC.

The chain carries TRBV5-4 and TRBJ1-2, with 9 bases matching TRBD1. The CDR3 contains 17 residues. J lost 7 bases, V lost 0 bases, and 13 bases had no gene match. Germline CDR1 is SGHNT and CDR2 is YYREEE (reference sequence). CDR3 amino acids: CASSLAPGTGSHGGYTF. CDR3 coding DNA: TGTGCCAGCAGCTTGGCCCCCGGGACAGGGAGCCACGGTGGCTACACCTTC.

The chain combines TRBV6-2 or TRBV6-3 with TRBJ1-2; perhaps TRBD1 as D (5 bases). Trimming shortened V by 2 bases and J by 2 bases, and 9 bases separated the two germline ends. Germline CDR1 MNHEY, CDR2 SVGEGT. CDR3 length equals 14 residues. The CDR3 coding sequence is TGTGCCAGCAGTTACACCAGACAGAACTATGGCTACACCTTC. Encoded protein: CASSYTRQNYGYTF.

The chain links TRBV5-1 to TRBJ2-4; 13 nucleotides line up with TRBD2. The length of the CDR3 is 19 residues. Germline loops: CDR1 SGHRS, CDR2 YFSETQ. V was clipped by 3 bases and J by 0 bases; unmatched bases: 9. DNA of the CDR3: TGCGCCAGCAGCTCAACGACTAGCGGGGGGCTCGTAGCCAAAAACATTCAGTACTTC. This gives the protein CASSSTTSGGLVAKNIQYF.

This clone occurred once. This chain connects TRBV2 to TRBJ1-1; D possibly corresponds to TRBD1 (5 bases). The CDR3 covers 14 residues. Germline V gene data show CDR1 as SNHLY and CDR2 as FYNNEI. V gave up 6 bases and J gave up 1 base, with 12 bases separating them. The CDR3 coding sequence is TGTGCCAGCAGCGCGGGACTTTCGAACACTGAAGCTTTCTTT. Amino acids: CASSAGLSNTEAFF.

Written as DNA, the CDR3 is TGTGCCACCCGCGACTACAATGAGCAGTTCTTC. Its translation is CATRDYNEQFF. V and J are TRBV10-3 and TRBJ2-1; the D is unclear. From germline, CDR1 is ENHRY and CDR2 SYGVKD. Trimming removed 10 bases at V and 3 bases at J, with 7 bases between. This CDR3 spans 11 amino acids.

The chain joins TRBV28 to TRBJ1-2; no reliable D call. CDR1 MDHEN and CDR2 SYDVKM come from the germline V gene. The CDR3 runs to 11 residues. V was shortened by 6 bases and J by 8 bases, with 10 bases between the two germline ends. The CDR3 sequence: CASRQRGGYTF. The CDR3 coding sequence is TGTGCCAGCAGACAACGAGGCGGCTACACCTTC.

The CDR3 DNA reads TGTGCCAGCAGCCCTCCTTCGTATGGGACAGGGGGCAGGGAAGCTTTCTTT. Encoded protein: CASSPPSYGTGGREAFF. This chain joins TRBV3-1 (or the pseudogene TRBV3-2) and TRBJ1-1; 12 bases map to TRBD1. Germline values: CDR1 LGHDT, CDR2 YNNKEL (reference sequence). J lost 8 bases, V lost 4 bases, and 14 bases had no gene match. This CDR3 has 17 residues.

The chain links TRBV13 to TRBJ2-1, with a weak D call TRBD2 (6 bases). CDR1 and CDR2 from the germline V gene are PRHDT and FYEKMQ (reference sequence). The CDR3 consists of 14 residues. V shed 6 bases and J shed 8 bases, with 17 bases lying between them. CDR3 bases: TGTGCCAGCAGTCAGGCCCCGGGAGCCGATGAGCAGTTCTTC. It translates to CASSQAPGADEQFF.

This clone was seen a handful of times. J is TRBJ1-5 and V is TRBV6-2 or TRBV6-3; D call uncertain. Deletions cut 2 bases from V and 11 bases from J, with 10 bases between. Germline lookup yields CDR1 MNHEY and CDR2 SVGEGT. The CDR3 sequence is 12 residues long. The CDR3, as DNA: TGTGCCAGCAGTTACCCCCGAGGAGCCCAGCATTTT. Translated, it gives CASSYPRGAQHF.